The 5 T cell receptor beta chains below come from one sample, sequenced in a study of identical twins. TCRdb fed the 5' RACE reads into MiXCR, producing one record per CDR3 protein. The data show 690,000 or so distinct CDR3 sequences, roughly 6% seen once. The sequenced sample consisted of naive T cells sorted from blood. These receptors were taken from a man between 18 and 29 years old in good health.

The rearrangement links TRBV11-3 to TRBJ2-2, with a possible D match to TRBD1 (6 bases). V lost 5 bases to trimming and J lost 4 bases, with 14 bases between them. Germline V gene lookup returns CDR1 SGHNT and CDR2 YENEEA. This CDR3 is built from 15 residues. This CDR3 reads CASSARTESTGELFF. The CDR3, as DNA: TGTGCCAGCAGCGCGCGGACAGAGTCCACCGGGGAGCTGTTTTTT.

The CDR3 reads CASTSGGRYEQYF. DNA for the CDR3: TGTGCCAGCACCTCGGGAGGTCGCTACGAGCAGTACTTC. V and J are TRBV7-2 and TRBJ2-7; 7 bases are a match to TRBD2. V lost 7 bases, J lost 3 bases, and 6 bases stayed unmatched. This CDR3 comprises 13 residues. Germline values: CDR1 SGHTA, CDR2 FQGNSA.

This clonotype was observed a handful of times. V usage is TRBV7-3 and J usage is TRBJ2-1; weak D call: TRBD2 (5 bases). The V end was cut by 5 bases, the J end by 9 bases, with 11 bases between. The CDR3 sequence is 12 residues long. Germline loops: CDR1 SGHTA, CDR2 FQGTGA. The CDR3 bases are TGTGCCAGCAGCACCTCCCGGGGTGAGCAGTTCTTC. Translating it yields CASSTSRGEQFF.

This clonotype was counted at least ten times. V and J are TRBV28 and TRBJ2-3; no reliable D call. V lost 2 bases and J lost 3, with 6 bases in between. Germline V gene data show CDR1 as MDHEN and CDR2 as SYDVKM. There are 13 residues in the CDR3. The CDR3 protein is CASSLGQTDTQYF. DNA for the CDR3: TGTGCCAGCAGTTTAGGCCAAACAGATACGCAGTATTTT.

Many counts were recorded for this clonotype. The chain recombines TRBV4-2 with TRBJ2-4, with TRBD2 matching over 10 bases. Unmatched junction bases numbered 5, after V lost 2 bases and J lost 7 bases. Germline V gene data show CDR1 as LGHNA and CDR2 as YNFKEQ. This CDR3 region has 15 residues. The CDR3 loop is CASSQKAGGRNIQYF. DNA of the CDR3: TGTGCCAGCAGCCAAAAAGCGGGAGGGAGGAACATTCAGTACTTC.